The source of this T cell receptor beta chain is a study of beta chain features in type 1 diabetes. Study information: What patients shared with healthy donors was a similar profile of age, gender and cell yields.

Sampling consisted of one heparinised blood draw per donor, averaging approximately 100 mL. The study, taken as a whole, reports: Sequencing used cDNA, and cells with high TCR expression could therefore be over-represented. Whatever favoring of shorter templates PCR might show would apply equally to patients and controls. Within each of all four CD4+ subsets, Type 1 diabetes patients had TCRB CDR3s that were moderately but significantly shorter.

This clone was found a few times. Its antigen is unknown. The germline CDR1 and CDR2 sequences are SGHRS and YFSETQ. The V and J ends lost 3 bases and 7 bases, in that order; junction bases with no gene match: 8. The CDR3 is made up of 15 amino acids. The whole isolated RNA underwent reverse transcription, so sequencing captured expressed TCRB transcripts. Using immunoSEQ multiplex PCR, the repertoire was profiled, and TCRdb retains in-frame clones only, with some absent. Seen here are some 360,000 clones, about 10% observed once, and the top ten hold over 0.45%. Material for sequencing was central memory CD4+ T cells from blood. The TCR originated in a man in his thirties or forties with type 1 diabetes. The V gene is TRBV5-1, the J gene TRBJ2-1, with 9 bases identical to TRBD2. The CDR3 DNA is TGCGCCAGCAGCTCCGGGACTAGCTCTAGTAATGAGCAGTTCTTC. Translated: CASSSGTSSSNEQFF.